Listed below are T cell receptor beta chains from one sample, sequenced in a study of blood T cell repertoires in COVID-19. Measured with immunoSEQ multiplex PCR; TCRdb has only the in-frame clones, and not every one. The repertoire holds 60,000 or so clones, with around 87% as singletons. The sample comprised peripheral blood. The source of these receptors is a man aged 55 to 70 with acute or convalescent COVID-19. The CDR3 runs from the conserved cysteine through the conserved F or W. D genes are given only for firm matches. Some rows mark clone size as missing; the rest say once, few, many or name a class of expanded clone.

J gene: TRBJ1-2; clone size: once; D gene: NA; V gene: TRBV15; CDR3 protein: CATSSRGASNYGYTF; CDR3 DNA: TGTGCCACCAGCAGCAGGGGAGCTTCTAACTATGGCTACACCTTC
J gene: TRBJ1-6; clone size: NA; D gene: NA; V gene: TRBV5-5; CDR3 protein: CASSLRTQAGNSPLHF; CDR3 DNA: TGTGCCAGCAGCTTGCGTACACAGGCCGGCAATTCACCCCTCCACTTT
J gene: TRBJ1-5; clone size: NA; D gene: NA; V gene: TRBV2; CDR3 protein: CASSERTRGNQPQHF; CDR3 DNA: TGTGCCAGCAGTGAGAGGACCAGGGGCAATCAGCCCCAGCATTTT
J gene: TRBJ1-1; clone size: NA; D gene: TRBD1; V gene: TRBV7-9; CDR3 protein: CASSLGTGPMNTEAFF; CDR3 DNA: TGTGCCAGCAGCTTAGGGACAGGCCCCATGAACACTGAAGCTTTCTTT
J gene: TRBJ1-1; clone size: NA; D gene: NA; V gene: TRBV18; CDR3 protein: CASSPPGGNTEAFF; CDR3 DNA: TGTGCCAGCTCACCCCCCGGTGGTAACACTGAAGCTTTCTTT
J gene: TRBJ2-7; clone size: NA; D gene: NA; V gene: TRBV21-1; CDR3 protein: CASSLNIAGGPFEPYEQYF; CDR3 DNA: TGTGCCAGCAGCTTGAATATAGCGGGGGGGCCGTTTGAGCCCTACGAGCAGTACTTC
J gene: TRBJ1-2; clone size: NA; D gene: TRBD1; V gene: TRBV4-1; CDR3 protein: CASSQQVGQNYGYTF; CDR3 DNA: TGCGCCAGCAGCCAACAAGTGGGACAGAACTATGGCTACACCTTC
J gene: TRBJ2-1; clone size: NA; D gene: NA; V gene: TRBV28; CDR3 protein: CASSLFSNNEQFF; CDR3 DNA: TGTGCCAGCAGTTTATTTAGCAACAATGAGCAGTTCTTC
J gene: TRBJ1-6; clone size: NA; D gene: NA; V gene: TRBV4-2; CDR3 protein: CASSQEPPPGNSPLHF; CDR3 DNA: TGTGCCAGCAGCCAAGAGCCTCCGCCGGGTAATTCACCCCTCCACTTT
J gene: TRBJ2-7; clone size: NA; D gene: TRBD1; V gene: TRBV7-2; CDR3 protein: CASSLDRGPYEQYF; CDR3 DNA: TGTGCCAGCAGCTTGGACAGGGGACCCTACGAGCAGTACTTC
J gene: TRBJ1-5; clone size: NA; D gene: NA; V gene: TRBV19; CDR3 protein: CASSIFSVSPSNQPQHF; CDR3 DNA: TGTGCCAGTAGTATATTTTCGGTTAGCCCTAGCAATCAGCCCCAGCATTTT
J gene: TRBJ1-5; clone size: NA; D gene: TRBD1; V gene: TRBV2; CDR3 protein: CASSDRVGNQPQHF; CDR3 DNA: TGTGCCAGCTCGGACAGGGTGGGCAATCAGCCCCAGCATTTT
J gene: TRBJ1-5; clone size: NA; D gene: TRBD1; V gene: TRBV18; CDR3 protein: CASSPDRVSQPQHF; CDR3 DNA: TGTGCCAGCTCACCAGACAGGGTATCTCAGCCCCAGCATTTT
J gene: TRBJ1-2; clone size: NA; D gene: NA; V gene: TRBV18; CDR3 protein: CASSSQLTGLVHDNGYTF; CDR3 DNA: TGTGCCAGCTCATCACAACTAACAGGGCTGGTACACGACAATGGCTACACCTTC
J gene: TRBJ2-3; clone size: NA; D gene: NA; V gene: TRBV11-2; CDR3 protein: CASSYGQTDTQYF; CDR3 DNA: TGTGCCAGCAGCTACGGACAGACAGATACGCAGTATTTT
J gene: TRBJ1-5; clone size: NA; D gene: TRBD1; V gene: TRBV28; CDR3 protein: CASSSRDSSYSNQPQHF; CDR3 DNA: TGTGCCAGCTCTAGTAGGGACAGCTCTTATAGCAATCAGCCCCAGCATTTT
J gene: TRBJ1-2; clone size: NA; D gene: NA; V gene: TRBV18; CDR3 protein: CASSPPTGYGYTF; CDR3 DNA: TGTGCCAGCTCACCACCTACAGGGTATGGCTACACCTTC
J gene: TRBJ1-3; clone size: NA; D gene: NA; V gene: TRBV18; CDR3 protein: CASSPSGGLLSSGNTIYF; CDR3 DNA: TGTGCCAGCTCACCCAGCGGTGGACTCCTGAGCTCTGGAAACACCATATATTTT
J gene: TRBJ2-1; clone size: NA; D gene: TRBD2; V gene: TRBV6-5; CDR3 protein: CASSLGTTSYNEQFF; CDR3 DNA: TGTGCCAGCAGCCTCGGGACTACCTCCTACAATGAGCAGTTCTTC
J gene: TRBJ1-1; clone size: NA; D gene: NA; V gene: TRBV10-1; CDR3 protein: CASSDQGAGTEAFF; CDR3 DNA: TGCGCCAGCAGTGATCAGGGAGCGGGCACTGAAGCTTTCTTT
J gene: TRBJ1-3; clone size: NA; D gene: NA; V gene: TRBV7-2; CDR3 protein: CASSAGYSGNTIYF; CDR3 DNA: TGTGCCAGCAGCGCAGGGTACTCTGGAAACACCATATATTTT
J gene: TRBJ2-7; clone size: few; D gene: NA; V gene: TRBV21-1; CDR3 protein: CASSRGTSVQNEQYF; CDR3 DNA: TGTGCCAGCAGCAGAGGGACTAGCGTTCAAAACGAGCAGTACTTC
J gene: TRBJ2-7; clone size: NA; D gene: TRBD2; V gene: TRBV9; CDR3 protein: CASSVGRGDTYEQYF; CDR3 DNA: TGTGCCAGCAGCGTAGGTCGGGGGGATACCTACGAGCAGTACTTC
J gene: TRBJ2-7; clone size: NA; D gene: NA; V gene: TRBV12-3/TRBV12-4; CDR3 protein: CASSNEGAEQYF; CDR3 DNA: TGTGCCAGCAGTAATGAGGGAGCCGAGCAGTACTTC
J gene: TRBJ1-2; clone size: few; D gene: TRBD1; V gene: TRBV6-5; CDR3 protein: CASGGQTNYGYTF; CDR3 DNA: TGTGCCAGCGGGGGACAGACTAACTATGGCTACACCTTC
J gene: TRBJ1-2; clone size: NA; D gene: TRBD1; V gene: TRBV6-5; CDR3 protein: CASRETGSNYGYTF; CDR3 DNA: TGTGCCAGCAGGGAGACAGGGTCTAACTATGGCTACACCTTC
J gene: TRBJ1-2; clone size: NA; D gene: NA; V gene: TRBV6-1; CDR3 protein: CAGGGAIYGYTF; CDR3 DNA: TGTGCCGGAGGGGGGGCTATCTATGGCTACACCTTC
J gene: TRBJ2-1; clone size: NA; D gene: TRBD2; V gene: TRBV19; CDR3 protein: CASSMKYGGAHNEQFF; CDR3 DNA: TGTGCCAGTAGTATGAAATACGGGGGGGCCCACAATGAGCAGTTCTTC
J gene: TRBJ2-3; clone size: NA; D gene: TRBD1; V gene: TRBV24-1; CDR3 protein: CATSDARGTGGTDTQYF; CDR3 DNA: TGTGCCACCAGTGATGCTCGGGGGACAGGGGGTACAGATACGCAGTATTTT
J gene: TRBJ2-7; clone size: NA; D gene: TRBD1; V gene: TRBV11-2; CDR3 protein: CASSRTRDRGHEQYF; CDR3 DNA: TGTGCCAGCAGCCGAACCCGGGACAGGGGACACGAGCAGTACTTC
J gene: TRBJ2-3; clone size: once; D gene: NA; V gene: TRBV19; CDR3 protein: CASSLVYTDTQYF; CDR3 DNA: TGTGCCAGTAGTTTAGTTTACACAGATACGCAGTATTTT
J gene: TRBJ1-1; clone size: NA; D gene: NA; V gene: TRBV9; CDR3 protein: CASSPNGNTEAFF; CDR3 DNA: TGTGCCAGCAGCCCAAACGGTAACACTGAAGCTTTCTTT
J gene: TRBJ1-1; clone size: NA; D gene: NA; V gene: TRBV6-2/TRBV6-3; CDR3 protein: CASSSIWGPGIFF; CDR3 DNA: NA
J gene: TRBJ1-1; clone size: NA; D gene: TRBD1; V gene: TRBV19; CDR3 protein: CATEGATNTEAFF; CDR3 DNA: TGTGCCACCGAGGGGGCGACGAACACTGAAGCTTTCTTT